This is a list of T cell receptor beta chains from one sample in a study of blood T cell repertoires in COVID-19. Assay: immunoSEQ multiplex PCR; the TCRdb copy retains only in-frame clones and omits some. The sample records fewer than 250,000 clones, roughly 89% being singletons. Sample: PBMCs or T cells enriched from blood (not recorded which). Receptor source: a man aged 25-40 years who had been exposed to COVID-19. Each CDR3 is given without its conserved first and last residue.

V gene: TRBV2; CDR3 protein: ASKIAGGVETQY
V gene: TRBV11-2; CDR3 protein: ASSKIGEDYT
V gene: TRBV5-1; CDR3 protein: ASSLQTGGDGTDTQY
V gene: TRBV5-8; CDR3 protein: ASSLRYRSSEAF
V gene: TRBV20-1; CDR3 protein: SASTGTSKQY
V gene: TRBV11-2; CDR3 protein: ASSEGSGSPLH
V gene: TRBV4-1; CDR3 protein: ASSQQGYQPQH
V gene: TRBV18; CDR3 protein: ASSPRDKNSPLH
V gene: TRBV2; CDR3 protein: AGHRAITLETQY
V gene: TRBV6-2/TRBV6-3; CDR3 protein: ASSHPFGSGGGYT
V gene: TRBV3-1/TRBV3-2; CDR3 protein: ASSQEGGRPGNTIY
V gene: TRBV19; CDR3 protein: ATRGGRFQPQH
V gene: TRBV27; CDR3 protein: ASRSGQPNYGYT
V gene: TRBV10-3; CDR3 protein: AIGTSGGIDTQY
V gene: TRBV10-3; CDR3 protein: AISQLQGYEQY
V gene: TRBV12-3/TRBV12-4; CDR3 protein: ASSLQGFEQF
V gene: TRBV18; CDR3 protein: ASSPPDSATNEKLF
V gene: TRBV6-6; CDR3 protein: ATRDLAYNEQF
V gene: TRBV6-2/TRBV6-3; CDR3 protein: ASSYLSGYQETQY
V gene: TRBV27; CDR3 protein: ASSTRQGDPSGYT
V gene: TRBV20-1; CDR3 protein: SARGQSKAF
V gene: TRBV21-1; CDR3 protein: ASSTPIGQF
V gene: TRBV27; CDR3 protein: ASSAGGPKTQY
V gene: TRBV7-9; CDR3 protein: ASSLGGGGNSPLH
V gene: TRBV18; CDR3 protein: ASSPRGGYEQY
V gene: TRBV4-2; CDR3 protein: ASSQDPHGDYLGNYGYT
V gene: TRBV6-1; CDR3 protein: ASSDVGVHNSPLH
V gene: TRBV7-8; CDR3 protein: ASSLAAGTYEQY
V gene: TRBV3-1/TRBV3-2; CDR3 protein: ASSQDLGQGSNTGELF
V gene: TRBV6-2/TRBV6-3; CDR3 protein: ASSLLTGAGQPQH
V gene: TRBV2; CDR3 protein: ASSEQGSEKLF
V gene: TRBV30; CDR3 protein: AWSVRTETQY
V gene: TRBV4-2; CDR3 protein: ASSHTPGQVYGYT
V gene: TRBV4-2; CDR3 protein: ASSPPSSGGAPETQY
V gene: TRBV6-5; CDR3 protein: ASSSEGFSHQPQH
V gene: TRBV19; CDR3 protein: ASSALTGTGGNEQY
V gene: TRBV30; CDR3 protein: AWRSTRTGAESGELF
V gene: TRBV18; CDR3 protein: ASSVYSNQPQH
V gene: TRBV21-1; CDR3 protein: ASRNRGRRSNQPQH
V gene: TRBV5-1; CDR3 protein: ASSYTTGANVLT
V gene: TRBV6-1; CDR3 protein: ASSETSGGAYEQY
V gene: TRBV4-2; CDR3 protein: ASSQEAAGKAF
V gene: TRBV6-5; CDR3 protein: ASILRQGLAFEAF
V gene: TRBV6-5; CDR3 protein: ASSPRPPSDTQY
V gene: TRBV9; CDR3 protein: ASSVAGRVNTEAF
V gene: TRBV9; CDR3 protein: ASSVGTSGGAGYEQY
V gene: TRBV9; CDR3 protein: ASSVHPYGYT
V gene: TRBV30; CDR3 protein: AFTTGVYEQY
V gene: TRBV7-9; CDR3 protein: ASSLGPRDRDGYT
V gene: TRBV7-2; CDR3 protein: ASSLWDRPYNEQF